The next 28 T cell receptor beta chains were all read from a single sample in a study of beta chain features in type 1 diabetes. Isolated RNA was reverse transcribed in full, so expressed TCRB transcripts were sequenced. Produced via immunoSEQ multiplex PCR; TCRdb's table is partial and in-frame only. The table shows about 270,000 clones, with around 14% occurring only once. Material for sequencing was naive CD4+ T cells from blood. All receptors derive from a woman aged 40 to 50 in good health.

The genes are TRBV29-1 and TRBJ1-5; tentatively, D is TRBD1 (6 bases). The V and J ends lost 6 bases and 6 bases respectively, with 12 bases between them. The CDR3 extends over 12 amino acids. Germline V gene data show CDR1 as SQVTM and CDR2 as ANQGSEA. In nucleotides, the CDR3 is TGCAGCGTACAACAGGGCCGTCAGCCCCAGCATTTT. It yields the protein CSVQQGRQPQHF.

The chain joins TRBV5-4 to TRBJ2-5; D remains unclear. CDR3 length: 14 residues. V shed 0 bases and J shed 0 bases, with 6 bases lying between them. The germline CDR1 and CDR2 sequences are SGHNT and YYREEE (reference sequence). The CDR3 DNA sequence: TGTGCCAGCAGCTTGGTACAGAACCAAGAGACCCAGTACTTC. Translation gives CASSLVQNQETQYF.

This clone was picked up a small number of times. CDR3 in DNA: TGTGCCAGCAGCTTCAGGGCCCTAGTGGGCAATGAGCAGTTCTTC. Protein: CASSFRALVGNEQFF. This chain connects TRBV5-4 to TRBJ2-1, with D perhaps TRBD1 (5 bases). Germline CDR1 reads SGHNT; CDR2 reads YYREEE (reference sequence). With 2 bases removed from V and 6 bases from J, the gap between germline ends came to 15 bases. The CDR3 sequence is 15 residues long.

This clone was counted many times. This CDR3 reads CSVAGQSYEQYF. In nucleotides, the CDR3 is TGCAGCGTAGCCGGACAGTCCTACGAGCAGTACTTC. This chain links TRBV29-1 with TRBJ2-7; perhaps TRBD1 as D (6 bases). Deletions cut 6 bases from V and 1 base from J, with 10 bases between. Germline assignment: CDR1 SQVTM and CDR2 ANQGSEA. The CDR3 extends over 12 amino acids.

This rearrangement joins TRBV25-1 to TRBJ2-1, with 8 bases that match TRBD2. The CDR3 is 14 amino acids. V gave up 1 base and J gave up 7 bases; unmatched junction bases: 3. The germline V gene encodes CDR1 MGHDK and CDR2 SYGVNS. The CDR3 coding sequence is TGTGCCAGCAGTGAATGGGGGACTAGGAATGAGCAGTTCTTC. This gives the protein CASSEWGTRNEQFF.

DNA for the CDR3: TGTGCCAGCAGTGAACTTGGGGGAGGGGACTATGGCTACACCTTC. This codes for CASSELGGGDYGYTF. The chain recombines TRBV6-1 with TRBJ1-2; tentatively, D is TRBD1 (5 bases). The germline V gene has CDR1 MNHNS and CDR2 SASEGT. Between the trimmed V and J ends, which lost 2 bases and 3 bases, there was a span of 13 bases. This CDR3 has 15 amino acids.

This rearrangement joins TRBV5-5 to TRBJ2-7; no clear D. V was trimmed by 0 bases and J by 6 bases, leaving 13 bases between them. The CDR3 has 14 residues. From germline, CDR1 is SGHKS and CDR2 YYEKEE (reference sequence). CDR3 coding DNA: TGTGCCAGCAGCTTGGCCCCAGCCGGCGGCGAGCAGTACTTC. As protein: CASSLAPAGGEQYF.

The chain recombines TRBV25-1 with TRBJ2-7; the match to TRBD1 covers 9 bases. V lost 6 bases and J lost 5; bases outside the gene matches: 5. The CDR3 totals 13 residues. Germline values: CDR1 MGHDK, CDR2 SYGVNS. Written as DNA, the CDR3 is TGTGCCAGCAGCGGGACAGGGAAAGACGAGCAGTACTTC. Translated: CASSGTGKDEQYF.

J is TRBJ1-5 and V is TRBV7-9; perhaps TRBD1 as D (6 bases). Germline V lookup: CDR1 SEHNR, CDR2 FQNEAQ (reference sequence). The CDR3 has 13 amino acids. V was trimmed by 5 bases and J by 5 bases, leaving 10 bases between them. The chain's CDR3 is CASSQNRDQPQHF. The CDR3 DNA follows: TGTGCCAGCAGCCAGAACAGGGATCAGCCCCAGCATTTT.

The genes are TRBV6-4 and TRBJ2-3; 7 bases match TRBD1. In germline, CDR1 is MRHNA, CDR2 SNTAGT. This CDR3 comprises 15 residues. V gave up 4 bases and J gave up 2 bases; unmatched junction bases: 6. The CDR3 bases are TGTGCCAGCAGTGTCGAGGGGGCCCCCACAGATACGCAGTATTTT. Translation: CASSVEGAPTDTQYF.

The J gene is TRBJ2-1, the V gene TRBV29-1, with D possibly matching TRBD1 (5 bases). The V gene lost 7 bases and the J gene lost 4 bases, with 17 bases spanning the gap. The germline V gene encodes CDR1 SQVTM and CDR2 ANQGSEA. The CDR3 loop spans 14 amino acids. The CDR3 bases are TGCAGCGGGGGCTCACCCGAAGAATACAATGAGCAGTTCTTC. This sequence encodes CSGGSPEEYNEQFF.

The chain's CDR3 is CASSSFPTGSYEQYF. The CDR3 bases are TGTGCCAGCAGCAGCTTCCCGACAGGGTCCTACGAGCAGTACTTC. The chain employs TRBV7-8 and TRBJ2-7; 7 bases agree with TRBD1. The CDR3 has 15 residues. The germline V gene has CDR1 SGHVS and CDR2 FQNEAQ. J was trimmed by 1 base and V by 5 bases; bases with no gene match: 8.

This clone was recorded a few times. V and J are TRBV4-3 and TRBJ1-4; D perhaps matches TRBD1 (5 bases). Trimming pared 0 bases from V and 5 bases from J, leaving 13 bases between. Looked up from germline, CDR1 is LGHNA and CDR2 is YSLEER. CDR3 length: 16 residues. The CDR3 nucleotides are TGCGCCAGCAGCCAAGATAGGGGAACCGGGAATGAAAAACTGTTTTTT. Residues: CASSQDRGTGNEKLFF.

The CDR3 DNA reads as TGTGCCAGCAGCGCGATAGGGGGCTCCTACGAGCAGTACTTC. Translation: CASSAIGGSYEQYF. This chain connects TRBV9 to TRBJ2-7; possibly TRBD1 for D (6 bases). Germline V gives CDR1 SGDLS, CDR2 YYNGEE. Trimming removed 3 bases at V and 0 bases at J, with 10 bases between. CDR3 length equals 14 residues.

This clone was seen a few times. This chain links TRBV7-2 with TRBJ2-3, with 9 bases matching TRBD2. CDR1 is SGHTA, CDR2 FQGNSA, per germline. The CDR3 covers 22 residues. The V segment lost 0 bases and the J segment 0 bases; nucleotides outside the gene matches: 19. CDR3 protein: CASSLALMAGGPDVLSTDTQYF. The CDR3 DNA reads TGTGCCAGCAGCTTAGCCCTAATGGCGGGGGGGCCGGACGTCTTGAGCACAGATACGCAGTATTTT.

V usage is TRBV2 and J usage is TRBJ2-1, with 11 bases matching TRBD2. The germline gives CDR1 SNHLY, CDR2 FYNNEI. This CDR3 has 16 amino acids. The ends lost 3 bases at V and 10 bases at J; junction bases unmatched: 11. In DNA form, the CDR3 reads TGTGCCAGCAGTGAGACCACAGGGGCTAGCGGGAGGGAGCAGTTCTTC. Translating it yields CASSETTGASGREQFF.

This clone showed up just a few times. CDR3 nucleotides: TGTGCCAGCAGCTTAACAGGTGGCTATAATTCACCCCTCCACTTT. It yields the protein CASSLTGGYNSPLHF. The chain links TRBV7-9 to TRBJ1-6; tentative D call: TRBD1 (5 bases). Germline V lookup: CDR1 SEHNR, CDR2 FQNEAQ (reference sequence). V was clipped by 2 bases and J by 3 bases, with 8 bases between them. The CDR3 consists of 15 residues.

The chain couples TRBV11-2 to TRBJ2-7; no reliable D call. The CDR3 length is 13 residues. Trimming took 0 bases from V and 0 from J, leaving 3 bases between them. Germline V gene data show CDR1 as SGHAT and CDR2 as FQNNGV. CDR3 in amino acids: CASSLDISYEQYF. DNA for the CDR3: TGTGCCAGCAGCTTAGACATCTCCTACGAGCAGTACTTC.

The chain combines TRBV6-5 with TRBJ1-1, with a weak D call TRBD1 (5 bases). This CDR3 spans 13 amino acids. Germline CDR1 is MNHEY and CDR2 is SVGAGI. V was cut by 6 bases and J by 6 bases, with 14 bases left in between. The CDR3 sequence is CASSRPGEAEAFF. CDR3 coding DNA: TGTGCCAGCAGCAGGCCGGGGGAGGCTGAAGCTTTCTTT.

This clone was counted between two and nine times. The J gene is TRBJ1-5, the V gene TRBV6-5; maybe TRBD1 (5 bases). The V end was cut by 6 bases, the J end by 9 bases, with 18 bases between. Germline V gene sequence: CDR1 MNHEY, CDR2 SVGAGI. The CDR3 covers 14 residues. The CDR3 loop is CASSLTGASRPQHF. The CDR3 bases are TGTGCCAGCAGCTTAACAGGTGCCTCGCGGCCCCAGCATTTT.

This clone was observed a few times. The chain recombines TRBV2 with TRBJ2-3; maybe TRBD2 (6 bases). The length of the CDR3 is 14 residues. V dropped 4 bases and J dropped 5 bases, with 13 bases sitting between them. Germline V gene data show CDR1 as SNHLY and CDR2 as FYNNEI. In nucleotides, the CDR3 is TGTGCCAGCAGTGCCGGGACTTCAGAAGATACGCAGTATTTT. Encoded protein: CASSAGTSEDTQYF.

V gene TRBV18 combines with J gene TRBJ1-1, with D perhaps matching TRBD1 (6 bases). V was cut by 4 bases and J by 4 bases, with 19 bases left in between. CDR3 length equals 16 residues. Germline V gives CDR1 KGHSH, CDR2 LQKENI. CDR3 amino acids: CASSRRDIRFGTEAFF. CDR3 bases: TGTGCCAGCTCACGCCGGGACATCAGATTTGGCACTGAAGCTTTCTTT.

CDR3 DNA sequence: TGCGCCAGTCGACAGGGGGCTGTCTATGGCTACACCTTC. This sequence encodes CASRQGAVYGYTF. The chain couples TRBV5-1 to TRBJ1-2; TRBD1 matches 10 bases. Germline V gene sequence: CDR1 SGHRS, CDR2 YFSETQ. CDR3 length equals 13 residues. The J segment lost 4 bases and the V segment lost 8 bases, leaving 5 bases of the junction unmatched.

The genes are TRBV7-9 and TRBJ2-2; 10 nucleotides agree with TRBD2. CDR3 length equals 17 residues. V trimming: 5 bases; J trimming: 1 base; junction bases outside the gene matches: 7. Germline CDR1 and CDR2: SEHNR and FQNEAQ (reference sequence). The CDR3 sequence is CASSPSGGVENTGELFF. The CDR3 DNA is TGTGCCAGCAGCCCCAGCGGGGGGGTCGAGAACACCGGGGAGCTGTTTTTT.

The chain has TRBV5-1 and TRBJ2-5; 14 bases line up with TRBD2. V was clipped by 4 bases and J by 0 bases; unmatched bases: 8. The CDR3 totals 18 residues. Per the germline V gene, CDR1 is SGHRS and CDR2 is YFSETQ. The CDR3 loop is CASSPIGLAGGNQETQYF. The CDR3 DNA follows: TGCGCCAGCAGCCCGATCGGACTAGCGGGGGGTAACCAAGAGACCCAGTACTTC.

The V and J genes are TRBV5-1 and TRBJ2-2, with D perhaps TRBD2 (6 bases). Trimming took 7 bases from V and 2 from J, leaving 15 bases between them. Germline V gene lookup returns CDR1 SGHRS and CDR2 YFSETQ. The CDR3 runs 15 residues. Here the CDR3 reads CASAAGTHNTGELFF. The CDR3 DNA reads TGCGCCAGCGCTGCCGGGACTCACAACACCGGGGAGCTGTTTTTT.

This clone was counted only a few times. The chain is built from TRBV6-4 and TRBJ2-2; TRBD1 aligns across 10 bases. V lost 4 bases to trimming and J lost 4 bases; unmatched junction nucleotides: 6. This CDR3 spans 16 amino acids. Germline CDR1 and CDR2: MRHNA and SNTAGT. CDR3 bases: TGTGCCAGCAGTGGAGACAGGGGGCATGGCACCGGGGAGCTGTTTTTT. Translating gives CASSGDRGHGTGELFF.

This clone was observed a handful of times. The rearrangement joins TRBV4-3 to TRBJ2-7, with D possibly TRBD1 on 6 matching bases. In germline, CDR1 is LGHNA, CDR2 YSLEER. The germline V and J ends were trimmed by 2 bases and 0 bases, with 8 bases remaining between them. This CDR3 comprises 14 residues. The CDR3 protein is CASSQTGTSYEQYF. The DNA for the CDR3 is TGCGCCAGCAGCCAAACAGGGACCTCCTACGAGCAGTACTTC.